This T cell receptor (beta chain) was documented in a study of T cell repertoires in cytomegalovirus infection. The wider study: Indicated by public TCR beta signatures were CMV infection and matching HLA type.

General study points: Carriers of CMV plus the relevant HLA were identified by cumulative public TCR beta family frequency.

TCRdb reprocessed the reads via MiXCR and lists one record per CDR3 protein. Found here are 650,000 to 850,000 distinct CDR3 sequences, approximately 32% of them singletons; the top ten hold about an eighth. Germline assignment: CDR1 MDHEN and CDR2 SYDVKM. This CDR3 spans 15 amino acids. Losses at the gene ends were 5 bases for V and 2 bases for J; bases not matched to a gene: 6. This clonotype showed up just a few times. Its antigen remains unidentified. Sample: cultured CD8+ T cells from PBMCs, taken from culture after CMV antigen stimulation. The rearrangement links TRBV28 to TRBJ2-3; 8 bases align to TRBD2. The clonotype originates from a human donor in good health (CMV status not recorded). Some clones in this sample may be carry-over from other donors' samples. CDR3 nucleotide sequence: TGTGCCAGCAGTGCCGGGACTAGATCCACAGATACGCAGTATTTT. Protein: CASSAGTRSTDTQYF.